This T cell receptor (beta chain) was sequenced during a study of technical replicates of blood from a handful of donors. Trimming took 0 bases from V and 7 from J; bases not matched to a gene: 8. This CDR3 comprises 16 residues. In germline, CDR1 is MNHNS, CDR2 SASEGT. Measured with immunoSEQ multiplex PCR; TCRdb has only the in-frame clones, and not every one. This table has about 63,000 clones, about 88% appearing once. The genes are TRBV6-1 and TRBJ2-2, with TRBD1 matching 7 bases. The origin of this receptor is a human donor in good health. Some clones in this sample may be carry-over from other donors' samples. Sequenced input: PBMCs. This CDR3 reads CASSEARQGFGGELFF. The CDR3 DNA reads TGTGCCAGCAGTGAAGCGCGACAGGGTTTCGGCGGGGAGCTGTTTTTT.